A selection of T cell receptor beta chains follows, all from one sample in a study of T cells expressing NK-cell markers. TCRdb processed the 5' RACE reads again and assigns one entry to each CDR3 protein, with no DNA. The sample is made up of 500,000 or so distinct CDR3 sequences, and the top ten hold 3.5% to 4.5% of it. What was sequenced was blood T cells: a sorted CD56 or NKG2C T cell subset, CD4+ or CD8+ T cells, or bulk PBMC T cells (not recorded which). The receptors stem from a man aged 18 to 29 in good health. The CDR3 runs from the conserved cysteine through the conserved F or W.

TRBV12-3/TRBV12-4	TRBJ2-4	CASSSLRGRTGNIQYF
TRBV20-1	TRBJ2-7	CSAGKASVSYEQYF
TRBV14	TRBJ2-3	CASSQRPGTSGVSTDTQYF
TRBV6-5	TRBJ2-3	CASSYSGGPTDTQYF
TRBV15	TRBJ1-2	CATDPGTQAGYTF
TRBV20-1	TRBJ2-7	CSATPGTSWNEQYF
TRBV15	TRBJ2-5	CATRTSWETQYF
TRBV11-2	TRBJ1-2	CASSFRPAPVNYGYTF
TRBV29-1	TRBJ2-3	CSVDTGNTDTQYF
TRBV7-8	TRBJ2-1	CASSLVLTDLVPYNEQFF
TRBV28	TRBJ1-5	CASSLSGTRNQPQHF
TRBV19	TRBJ1-2	CASSPLGQLYGYTF
TRBV11-2	TRBJ2-6	CASSLWGRVAGANVLTF
TRBV14	TRBJ2-1	CASSPPGLASPQQFF
TRBV20-1	TRBJ1-3	CSAWRTGSGNTIYF
TRBV29-1	TRBJ2-7	CSVEGLDGRGSYEQYF
TRBV28	TRBJ2-1	CASSLDTPRGYNEQFF
TRBV7-9	TRBJ2-1	CASSYRDSDYNEQFF
TRBV27	TRBJ2-7	CASSFRGDLSSYEQYF
TRBV20-1	TRBJ1-6	CSARASTRSSYNSPLHF
TRBV29-1	TRBJ2-2	CSVMPPGITGELFF
TRBV7-8	TRBJ2-7	CASSLGAVTDEQYF
TRBV6-5	TRBJ2-1	CASITLAGNEQFF
TRBV7-6	TRBJ2-5	CASSLVVEEETQYF
TRBV7-9	TRBJ2-1	CASSPRVAGGRNEQFF
TRBV3-1	TRBJ2-5	CASSRTRQETQYF
TRBV7-2	TRBJ2-7	CASSSLGGQGAYEQYF
TRBV12-3/TRBV12-4	TRBJ2-1	CASTRRGEQFF
TRBV11-3	TRBJ1-2	CASSFSPAGEGYTF
TRBV27	TRBJ2-1	CASVRAVGYYNEQFF
TRBV24-1	TRBJ2-1	CATSSSVQNEQFF
TRBV15	TRBJ2-5	CATSTDRETQYF
TRBV6-5	TRBJ2-7	CASSSLEGLNYEQYF
TRBV7-9	TRBJ1-5	CASSKEGPLSNQPQHF
TRBV5-5	TRBJ2-7	CASSLSGTPKTYEQYF
TRBV5-1	TRBJ2-3	CASSSGVQGVTDTQYF
TRBV14	TRBJ2-5	CASSQDLKMQETQYF
TRBV15	TRBJ1-3	CATSSDKGNTIYF
TRBV7-9	TRBJ1-2	CASSPTDRDYGYTF
TRBV28	TRBJ2-5	CASSFGYSGETQYF
TRBV10-3	TRBJ2-3	CATMTSGRAGDTQYF
TRBV7-9	TRBJ1-1	CASSFSTSRGDTEAFF
TRBV12-3/TRBV12-4	TRBJ1-4	CASSLRIDPTNEKLFF
TRBV10-3	TRBJ2-5	CAISPVATVQETQYF
TRBV4-2	TRBJ1-1	CASRINLGAYNTEAFF